The 29 T cell receptor beta chains below come from one sample, sequenced in a study of blood T cell repertoires in COVID-19. The assay was immunoSEQ multiplex PCR, and TCRdb's table has in-frame clones only and misses some. The sample lists 17,000 or so clones; about 81% were seen once. The sequenced sample was peripheral blood. The receptors shown here come from a man between 35 and 55 years old with active or convalescent COVID-19.

This chain links TRBV9 with TRBJ2-5; TRBD1 matches at 7 bases. CDR1 and CDR2 (germline): SGDLS, YYNGEE. The V segment lost 3 bases and the J segment 3 bases; nucleotides outside the gene matches: 2. This CDR3 comprises 13 residues. CDR3 loop: CASSATGKETQYF. For the CDR3, the DNA is TGTGCCAGCAGCGCGACAGGGAAAGAGACCCAGTACTTC.

This clone was observed a handful of times. This chain's CDR3 is CASSFRAGANTGELFF. DNA of the CDR3: TGCGCCAGCAGCTTCCGGGCAGGGGCAAACACCGGGGAGCTGTTTTTT. The chain couples TRBV5-1 to TRBJ2-2, with D tentatively TRBD1 (6 bases). Germline lookup yields CDR1 SGHRS and CDR2 YFSETQ. The CDR3 totals 16 residues. V lost 2 bases to trimming and J lost 2 bases, with 13 bases between them. Together with reference TRBV5-1 and TRBJ2-2, the CDR3 gives the full variable domain: KAGVTQTPRYLIKTRGQQVTLSCSPISGHRSVSWYQQTPGQGLQFLFEYFSETQRNKGNFPGRFSGRQFSNSRSEMNVSTLELGDSALYLCASSFRAGANTGELFFGEGSRLTVL.

The chain employs TRBV12-3 or TRBV12-4 and TRBJ1-1; 7 nucleotides agree with TRBD1. The trim removed 8 bases at V and 4 bases at J, leaving 4 bases unmatched. This CDR3 region has 12 residues. CDR3 in amino acids: CASADRVTEAFF. The CDR3 DNA reads as TGTGCCAGCGCAGACAGGGTCACTGAAGCTTTCTTT.

V and J are TRBV11-2 and TRBJ2-2; 8 bases line up with TRBD2. V gave up 5 bases and J gave up 0 bases; unmatched junction bases: 5. In germline, CDR1 is SGHAT, CDR2 FQNNGV. The CDR3 consists of 16 residues. The CDR3 is CASSGRGGPNTGELFF. In nucleotides, the CDR3 is TGTGCCAGCAGCGGCCGGGGGGGGCCGAACACCGGGGAGCTGTTTTTT.

The chain is built from TRBV12-5 and TRBJ2-1; the D gene is possibly TRBD1 (6 bases). Trimming shortened V by 8 bases and J by 7 bases, and 18 bases separated the two germline ends. Germline V gene lookup returns CDR1 LGHNT and CDR2 FRNRAP. This CDR3 has 14 amino acids. CDR3 amino acids: CASRMKTGLNEQFF. The DNA of the CDR3 is TGTGCTAGTCGGATGAAAACAGGGTTGAATGAGCAGTTCTTC.

The chain recombines TRBV5-1 with TRBJ2-3; tentatively, D is TRBD2 (5 bases). In germline, CDR1 is SGHRS, CDR2 YFSETQ. V lost 4 bases to trimming and J lost 0 bases, with 12 bases between them. This CDR3 is 15 amino acids long. The CDR3 reads CASSQDSTSTDTQYF. The DNA for the CDR3 is TGCGCCAGCAGCCAGGACTCAACTAGCACAGATACGCAGTATTTT.

The rearrangement joins TRBV7-9 to TRBJ1-2; TRBD1 agrees at 8 bases. Looked up from germline, CDR1 is SEHNR and CDR2 is FQNEAQ (reference sequence). V shed 5 bases and J 6 bases; nucleotides not matched to a gene: 5. This CDR3 is built from 13 residues. CDR3 in DNA: TGTGCCAGCAGCCCGGACAGGGTTGATGGCTACACCTTC. Encoded protein: CASSPDRVDGYTF.

This chain joins TRBV11-2 and TRBJ2-7, with a possible D match to TRBD2 (5 bases). The germline V gene encodes CDR1 SGHAT and CDR2 FQNNGV. With 5 bases removed from V and 3 bases from J, the gap between germline ends came to 8 bases. The length of the CDR3 is 12 residues. The CDR3 protein is CASSRTSYEQYF. The CDR3 DNA sequence: TGTGCCAGCAGCCGAACTAGCTACGAGCAGTACTTC.

This chain links TRBV6-5 with TRBJ2-3; 14 bases align to TRBD2. The CDR3 consists of 14 residues. Germline V gives CDR1 MNHEY, CDR2 SVGAGI. V dropped 6 bases and J dropped 5; count of bases not matched to a gene: 1. The CDR3 loop is CASRGTSGGDTQYF. The CDR3 bases are TGTGCCAGCAGGGGGACTAGCGGGGGAGATACGCAGTATTTT.

This chain joins TRBV19 and TRBJ1-5; D unclear. Looked up from germline, CDR1 is LNHDA and CDR2 is SQIVND (reference sequence). V gave up 0 bases and J gave up 7 bases, with 13 bases separating them. This CDR3 contains 15 residues. CDR3 loop: CASSIERGSGQPQHF. The DNA for the CDR3 is TGTGCCAGTAGTATAGAACGGGGATCGGGGCAGCCCCAGCATTTT.

The V and J genes are TRBV15 and TRBJ2-7; no clear D gene. The germline V gene encodes CDR1 LNHNV and CDR2 YYDKDF (reference sequence). V was pared by 1 base and J by 0 bases, with 10 bases between. This CDR3 has 15 residues. CDR3 DNA sequence: TGTGCCACCAGCAGAGCTACTGATAGCTCCTACGAGCAGTACTTC. This translates into CATSRATDSSYEQYF.

The V call is TRBV11-1, the J call TRBJ2-5, with TRBD1 matching 9 bases. The V and J ends lost 3 bases and 5 bases, in that order; junction bases with no gene match: 7. Germline CDR1 is SGHAT and CDR2 is FQDESV (reference sequence). The CDR3 consists of 15 residues. This CDR3 reads CASSLPGTGLETQYF. CDR3 sequence (DNA): TGTGCCAGCAGCTTGCCCGGGACAGGGTTGGAGACCCAGTACTTC. The entire variable domain, with the rest obtained from reference TRBV11-1 and TRBJ2-5, is as follows: EAEVAQSPRYKITEKSQAVAFWCDPISGHATLYWYRQILGQGPELLVQFQDESVVDDSQLPKDRFSAERLKGVDSTLKIQPAELGDSAMYLCASSLPGTGLETQYFGPGTRLLVL.

The chain joins TRBV24-1 to TRBJ2-3; TRBD1 agrees at 8 bases. CDR1 is KGHDR, CDR2 SFDVKD, per germline. The CDR3 is 15 amino acids. Trimming cost V 7 bases and J 2 bases; bases outside gene matches: 7. The DNA for the CDR3 is TGTGCCACCAGCCCCTCGACAGGGGCCACAGATACGCAGTATTTT. This sequence encodes CATSPSTGATDTQYF.

The CDR3 sequence: CASSLDREETQYF. The CDR3 region has the DNA TGTGCCAGCAGTCTCGACAGGGAAGAGACCCAGTACTTC. J is TRBJ2-5 and V is TRBV2; 7 positions agree with TRBD1. CDR3 size: 13 residues. The V and J ends lost 5 bases and 3 bases, in that order; junction bases with no gene match: 3. Germline CDR1 is SNHLY and CDR2 is FYNNEI.

V is TRBV18 and J is TRBJ2-5; 8 bases agree with TRBD1. The CDR3 totals 15 residues. Unmatched junction bases numbered 6, after V lost 3 bases and J lost 3 bases. Germline CDR1 reads KGHSH; CDR2 reads LQKENI. In DNA form, the CDR3 reads TGTGCCAGCTCACCCCTGACAGGGGCGGAAGAGACCCAGTACTTC. This codes for CASSPLTGAEETQYF.

In this sample, this clone turned up a few times. This chain links TRBV11-2 with TRBJ2-7; 13 nucleotides align to TRBD2. This CDR3 is 17 amino acids long. V lost 3 bases, J lost 3 bases, and 8 bases stayed unmatched. Germline CDR1 is SGHAT and CDR2 is FQNNGV. In nucleotides, the CDR3 is TGTGCCAGCAGCTTCAGACCGGGACTAGCGGGGAGCTACGAGCAGTACTTC. Translating it yields CASSFRPGLAGSYEQYF.

The rearrangement joins TRBV6-5 to TRBJ1-2; unclear D gene. The V gene's germline CDR1 is MNHEY and CDR2 SVGAGI. V lost 7 bases and J lost 1, with 7 bases in between. There are 12 residues in the CDR3. The CDR3 is CASTSVNYGYTF. CDR3 coding DNA: TGTGCCAGCACTTCAGTTAACTATGGCTACACCTTC.

The chain combines TRBV5-1 with TRBJ2-5; D unresolved. Per germline, CDR1 SGHRS and CDR2 YFSETQ. Between the trimmed V and J ends, which lost 5 bases and 1 base, there was a span of 15 bases. The CDR3 consists of 15 residues. CDR3 amino acids: CASRNPAGPQETQYF. The CDR3 DNA reads TGCGCCAGCAGGAACCCAGCAGGCCCCCAAGAGACCCAGTACTTC.

The CDR3, as DNA: TGTGCCACCAGCAGGGAACAGGGGAGCACTGAAGCTTTCTTT. Amino acid sequence: CATSREQGSTEAFF. The chain employs TRBV15 and TRBJ1-1, with 7 bases fitting TRBD1. J lost 4 bases, V lost 3 bases, and 5 bases had no gene match. Germline assignment: CDR1 LNHNV and CDR2 YYDKDF (reference sequence). This CDR3 is built from 14 residues.

The chain links TRBV25-1 to TRBJ2-1, with D perhaps TRBD2 (5 bases). CDR1 is MGHDK, CDR2 SYGVNS, per germline. The CDR3 sequence is 14 residues long. The V and J ends lost 1 base and 8 bases respectively, with 12 bases between them. CDR3 amino acids: CASSESASWDEQFF. DNA for the CDR3: TGTGCCAGCAGTGAATCCGCTAGCTGGGATGAGCAGTTCTTC.

The chain has TRBV27 and TRBJ2-1, with 7 nucleotides matching TRBD2. With V trimmed by 5 bases and J by 0 bases, 16 bases remained unmatched. The CDR3 has 19 residues. Per the germline V gene, CDR1 is MNHEY and CDR2 is SMNVEV (reference sequence). The CDR3 region is CASSIYPGTIKSSYNEQFF. The CDR3 coding sequence is TGTGCCAGCAGTATTTATCCCGGGACTATAAAAAGCTCCTACAATGAGCAGTTCTTC.

The genes are TRBV20-1 and TRBJ1-2, with D maybe TRBD1 (6 bases). Trimming removed 3 bases at V and 5 bases at J, with 13 bases between. This CDR3 spans 13 amino acids. CDR1 is DFQATT and CDR2 is SNEGSKA in the germline V gene (reference sequence). The CDR3 sequence is CSASRRQGYGYTF. The CDR3 bases are TGCAGTGCTAGTAGGCGGCAGGGGTATGGCTACACCTTC.

J is TRBJ2-5 and V is TRBV12-5; tentatively, D is TRBD1 (5 bases). V gave up 3 bases and J gave up 3 bases, with 11 bases separating them. CDR1 and CDR2 from the germline V gene are LGHNT and FRNRAP. CDR3 length equals 14 residues. CDR3 protein: CASGLGRAEETQYF. CDR3 bases: TGTGCTAGTGGTTTAGGCAGGGCCGAAGAGACCCAGTACTTC. Full variable domain (missing parts from reference TRBV12-5 and TRBJ2-5): DARVTQTPRHKVTEMGQEVTMRCQPILGHNTVFWYRQTMMQGLELLAYFRNRAPLDDSGMPKDRFSAEMPDATLATLKIQPSEPRDSAVYFCASGLGRAEETQYFGPGTRLLVL.

The chain links TRBV7-8 to TRBJ2-1; 9 positions agree with TRBD1. Germline trimming cut 7 bases from V and 8 bases from J; bases unmatched to any gene: 12. Germline CDR1 is SGHVS and CDR2 is FQNEAQ. The CDR3 is 15 residues long. The CDR3 loop is CASTKTGGIIHEQFF. The CDR3 DNA reads TGTGCCAGCACCAAGACAGGGGGGATTATTCATGAGCAGTTCTTC.

This rearrangement joins TRBV30 to TRBJ2-7, with D unresolved. The V gene lost 6 bases and the J gene lost 3 bases, with 6 bases spanning the gap. Looked up from germline, CDR1 is GTSNPN and CDR2 is SVGIG (reference sequence). The CDR3 runs to 10 residues. CDR3 bases: TGTGCCTGCCGGGTCTACGAGCAGTACTTC. It translates to CACRVYEQYF.

This chain links TRBV5-6 with TRBJ2-1; TRBD2 is a possible D gene (6 bases). The CDR3 extends over 16 amino acids. Germline CDR1 reads SGHDT; CDR2 reads YYEEEE. Trimming removed 4 bases from V and 8 bases from J, with 22 bases in between. DNA of the CDR3: TGTGCCAGCAGCGATACTATCACCAAGGAGCGGGATGAGCAGTTCTTC. It is translated as CASSDTITKERDEQFF.

V usage is TRBV7-6 and J usage is TRBJ2-6; D is perhaps TRBD1 (5 bases). V was trimmed by 5 bases and J by 1 base, leaving 9 bases between them. Germline V CDR1 and CDR2: SGHVS, FNYEAQ. The CDR3 loop spans 15 amino acids. The CDR3 protein is CASSVSGSGANVLTF. The CDR3 nucleotides are TGTGCCAGCAGCGTATCAGGGTCTGGGGCCAACGTCCTGACTTTC.

The chain is built from TRBV19 and TRBJ2-7, with 7 positions matching TRBD1. The V and J ends lost 8 bases and 0 bases, in that order; junction bases with no gene match: 7. The V gene's germline CDR1 is LNHDA and CDR2 SQIVND (reference sequence). The CDR3 is 14 residues long. CDR3 coding DNA: TGTGCCAGTGCCCTGACAGGGTTCTCCTACGAGCAGTACTTC. Residues: CASALTGFSYEQYF. Full variable domain (remainder filled in from reference TRBV19 and TRBJ2-7): DGGITQSPKYLFRKEGQNVTLSCEQNLNHDAMYWYRQDPGQGLRLIYYSQIVNDFQKGDIAEGYSVSREKKESFPLTVTSAQKNPTAFYLCASALTGFSYEQYFGPGTRLTVT.

For this clone: The junction departs from the called germline gene at one end, perhaps through a read error. This sequence joins TRBV15 and TRBJ1-4, with D tentatively TRBD1 (5 bases). This CDR3 is 9 amino acids long. From germline, CDR1 is LNHNV and CDR2 YYDKDF (reference sequence). Here the CDR3 reads CATLGHDTF. The CDR3 nucleotides read TGTGCCACCCTCGGACACGACACCTTT.